This T cell receptor beta chain came from a study of cytomegalovirus exposure and HLA in healthy donors. In the case of this clone: The antigen is not known.

The V gene lost 6 bases and the J gene lost 8 bases, with 18 bases spanning the gap. Germline CDR1 reads SGDLS; CDR2 reads YYNGEE. This CDR3 spans 14 amino acids. Researchers ran the PCR with 60 Vbeta and 13 Jbeta primers. Profiled with immunoSEQ multiplex PCR; TCRdb holds only in-frame clones, not every one. In all, the sample yields 45,000 to 55,000 clones. Broader study findings: The authors later found HLA-associated TCR beta chains more clonally expanded than equally common others.

The sample taken for sequencing was PBMCs. The chain joins TRBV9 to TRBJ2-1; D is possibly TRBD2 (5 bases). This TCR came from a male donor in good health and CMV-seropositive. As DNA, the CDR3 is TGTGCCAGCACCCTCGATGGACCAGCGGATGAGCAGTTCTTC. This gives the protein CASTLDGPADEQFF.